The 32 T cell receptor beta chains presented below share a single source sample, sequenced in a study of T cell clonotyping in hematopoietic cell transplantation. Using immunoSEQ multiplex PCR, the repertoire was profiled, and TCRdb retains in-frame clones only, with some absent. The sample holds fewer than 70,000 clones, around 94% seen once. The sequencing input was peripheral blood mononuclear cells. These receptors all stem from a man aged 45 to 65 in good health. Some clones in this sample may be carry-over from other donors' samples.

The genes are TRBV11-3 and TRBJ2-7; D is undetermined. V shed 3 bases and J shed 4 bases, with 7 bases lying between them. Germline V gene sequence: CDR1 SGHNT, CDR2 YENEEA. The CDR3 spans 12 residues. The CDR3 DNA reads TGTGCCAGCAGCTTCCGGAAATACGAGCAGTACTTC. Translating gives CASSFRKYEQYF.

The rearrangement uses TRBV29-1 and TRBJ1-4; 11 nucleotides agree with TRBD1. The V and J ends lost 4 bases and 0 bases, in that order; junction bases with no gene match: 1. The CDR3 length is 15 residues. CDR1 is SQVTM and CDR2 is ANQGSEA in the germline V gene. CDR3: CSVGGQGATNEKLFF. As DNA, the CDR3 is TGCAGCGTTGGGGGACAGGGGGCAACTAATGAAAAACTGTTTTTT.

The genes are TRBV5-1 and TRBJ2-5, with 11 positions matching TRBD1. J gave up 4 bases and V 4 bases, and 9 bases lay outside the gene matches. The CDR3 covers 16 residues. Per germline, CDR1 SGHRS and CDR2 YFSETQ. CDR3 DNA: TGCGCCAGCAGCCGAACCGGGACAGGGGGATTAGAGACCCAGTACTTC. Its translation: CASSRTGTGGLETQYF.

V gene TRBV5-1 combines with J gene TRBJ1-1, with D unclear. V was shortened by 3 bases and J by 0 bases, with 6 bases between the two germline ends. Germline lookup yields CDR1 SGHRS and CDR2 YFSETQ. This CDR3 is built from 13 residues. CDR3 DNA: TGCGCCAGCAGCTGGGATTTGAACACTGAAGCTTTCTTT. Encoded protein: CASSWDLNTEAFF.

The chain has TRBV10-3 and TRBJ2-3; TRBD2 might be the D (7 bases). This CDR3 has 16 residues. Germline CDR1 and CDR2: ENHRY and SYGVKD. The germline V and J ends were trimmed by 0 bases and 0 bases, with 10 bases remaining between them. The DNA of the CDR3 is TGTGCCATCAGTGAGTCGGGGAGGGGGAGCACAGATACGCAGTATTTT. It yields the protein CAISESGRGSTDTQYF.

The gene calls are TRBV9 and TRBJ1-3; D might be TRBD1 (6 bases). Looked up from germline, CDR1 is SGDLS and CDR2 is YYNGEE. Trimming left V 3 bases short and J 4 bases short, with 8 bases between. The CDR3 has 13 residues. The CDR3 region is CASSEQGGNTIYF. The DNA of the CDR3 is TGTGCCAGCAGCGAACAGGGAGGAAACACCATATATTTT.

The genes are TRBV28 and TRBJ2-7; D is undetermined. The germline V gene has CDR1 MDHEN and CDR2 SYDVKM. Between the trimmed V and J ends, which lost 5 bases and 9 bases, there was a span of 11 bases. The CDR3 covers 11 residues. The CDR3 sequence is CASSPEFGQYF. CDR3 bases: TGTGCCAGCAGTCCCGAGTTCGGGCAGTACTTC.

The rearrangement uses TRBV7-8 and TRBJ1-2; D might be TRBD1 (6 bases). The CDR3 covers 14 residues. Trimming stripped 4 bases from V and 5 bases from J, with 14 bases between. Germline CDR1 is SGHVS and CDR2 is FQNEAQ. CDR3 loop: CASSSQGTVYGYTF. In nucleotides, the CDR3 is TGTGCCAGCAGCTCCCAGGGGACGGTATATGGCTACACCTTC.

This chain connects TRBV30 to TRBJ2-7, with 9 bases fitting TRBD1. Germline V gene sequence: CDR1 GTSNPN, CDR2 SVGIG (reference sequence). With V trimmed by 0 bases and J by 2 bases, 5 bases remained unmatched. The CDR3 has 15 amino acids. As DNA, the CDR3 is TGTGCCTGGAGTGTCTCTGGGACAGGGACCTACGAGCAGTACTTC. Protein sequence: CAWSVSGTGTYEQYF.

The chain employs TRBV28 and TRBJ1-2, with TRBD1 identical over 9 bases. Germline CDR1 MDHEN, CDR2 SYDVKM. Germline trimming cut 7 bases from V and 2 bases from J; bases unmatched to any gene: 8. CDR3 size: 15 residues. The CDR3 DNA follows: TGTGCCAGCACCCTAAGGGGGACAGGGAACTATGGCTACACCTTC. This encodes CASTLRGTGNYGYTF.

This rearrangement joins TRBV9 to TRBJ2-7, with D tentatively TRBD2 (5 bases). CDR3 size: 13 residues. The V end was cut by 3 bases, the J end by 1 base, with 8 bases between. CDR1 SGDLS and CDR2 YYNGEE come from the germline V gene. DNA of the CDR3: TGTGCCAGCAGCGGGGGAGTTTCCTACGAGCAGTACTTC. This sequence encodes CASSGGVSYEQYF.

This sequence joins TRBV29-1 and TRBJ2-1; TRBD2 might be the D (5 bases). The V gene's germline CDR1 is SQVTM and CDR2 ANQGSEA. Trimming took 6 bases from V and 9 from J, leaving 18 bases between them. The CDR3 is made up of 13 amino acids. The CDR3 DNA reads as TGCAGCGTCGCTTTTCTAGCCCGGGCTGAGCAGTTCTTC. Protein: CSVAFLARAEQFF.

J is TRBJ1-1 and V is TRBV9, with 8 positions matching TRBD1. The CDR3 has 16 residues. With V trimmed by 0 bases and J by 5 bases, 9 bases remained unmatched. The germline V gene has CDR1 SGDLS and CDR2 YYNGEE. The chain's CDR3 is CASSVATGTGRTEAFF. The CDR3 coding sequence is TGTGCCAGCAGCGTAGCTACCGGGACAGGAAGGACTGAAGCTTTCTTT.

The rearrangement links TRBV6-1 to TRBJ2-7; a weak D match, TRBD2 (6 bases). The CDR3 extends over 14 amino acids. Trimming took off 4 bases at V and 1 base at J, with 11 bases between the two ends. Germline V gives CDR1 MNHNS, CDR2 SASEGT. The CDR3 spells CASSAISGSYEQYF. Here the CDR3 DNA reads TGTGCCAGCAGTGCGATTAGCGGATCCTACGAGCAGTACTTC.

The gene calls are TRBV29-1 and TRBJ2-3; D call uncertain. Trimming cost V 2 bases and J 6 bases, with 3 bases left between them. Germline CDR1 reads SQVTM; CDR2 reads ANQGSEA. The length of the CDR3 is 10 residues. Here the CDR3 DNA reads TGCAGCGTTGAACGGGATACGCAGTATTTT. Protein: CSVERDTQYF.

CDR3 residues: CASSLQDSGNTIYF. In DNA, the CDR3 is TGCGCCAGCAGCTTGCAAGACTCTGGAAACACCATATATTTT. This chain joins TRBV5-1 and TRBJ1-3; D remains unclear. Germline-derived CDR1 and CDR2 are SGHRS and YFSETQ. The CDR3 totals 14 residues. Trimming removed 1 base at V and 0 bases at J, with 5 bases between.

V usage is TRBV5-1 and J usage is TRBJ1-4; no clear D. V dropped 0 bases and J dropped 6 bases, with 6 bases sitting between them. The CDR3 sequence is 13 residues long. Germline values: CDR1 SGHRS, CDR2 YFSETQ. The CDR3 is CASSLGGDEKLFF. In DNA form, the CDR3 reads TGCGCCAGCAGCTTGGGGGGAGATGAAAAACTGTTTTTT.

This sequence joins TRBV2 and TRBJ2-5; the D is unclear. The germline CDR1 and CDR2 sequences are SNHLY and FYNNEI. This CDR3 contains 12 residues. The ends were cut back, 3 bases at V and 7 bases at J, with 9 bases in the middle. The CDR3 region has the DNA TGTGCCAGCAGTGACCCGTGGGGGACCCAGTACTTC. Its protein product is CASSDPWGTQYF.

This clone was found a few times. Other DNA sequences of this sample code for an identical CDR3. The chain is built from TRBV14 and TRBJ2-5; D assignment may be TRBD1 or TRBD2 (6 bases each). Trimming cost V 0 bases and J 5 bases, with 16 bases left between them. The germline CDR1 and CDR2 sequences are SGHDN and FVKESK. This CDR3 spans 16 amino acids. The CDR3 here is CASSQDLPGAGETQYF. Written as DNA, the CDR3 is TGTGCCAGCAGCCAAGATCTTCCGGGGGCGGGTGAGACCCAGTACTTC.

This rearrangement joins TRBV5-1 to TRBJ1-1, with 9 bases fitting TRBD1. The V gene's germline CDR1 is SGHRS and CDR2 YFSETQ. CDR3 size: 16 residues. With 6 bases clipped from V and 3 bases from J, the junction kept 12 bases outside the gene matches. The CDR3 bases are TGCGCCAGCACCCGTACAGGGGGCGGGTATTACACTGAAGCTTTCTTT. Amino acid sequence: CASTRTGGGYYTEAFF.

The table lists this clone with a count of one. V is TRBV5-4 and J is TRBJ2-7; 9 positions match TRBD2. The CDR3 runs 13 residues. With V trimmed by 0 bases and J by 6 bases, 1 base remained unmatched. Germline CDR1 reads SGHNT; CDR2 reads YYREEE (reference sequence). The CDR3 DNA sequence: TGTGCCAGCAGCTTGGCAGCGGGGGGCGAGCAGTACTTC. Amino acids: CASSLAAGGEQYF.

The chain is built from TRBV6-1 and TRBJ2-3; no firm D call. CDR3 length: 13 residues. Trimming left V 3 bases short and J 0 bases short, with 4 bases between. The germline CDR1 and CDR2 sequences are MNHNS and SASEGT. The CDR3 sequence is CASSDPSTDTQYF. CDR3 DNA: TGTGCCAGCAGTGACCCGAGCACAGATACGCAGTATTTT.

The chain combines TRBV25-1 with TRBJ1-3, with no clear D. CDR3 length: 12 amino acids. Germline lookup yields CDR1 MGHDK and CDR2 SYGVNS. The germline V and J ends were trimmed by 3 bases and 2 bases, with 2 bases remaining between them. The CDR3 DNA reads as TGTGCCAGCAGTGACCCTGGAAACACCATATATTTT. This encodes CASSDPGNTIYF.

The chain recombines TRBV6-4 with TRBJ2-3, with 13 bases aligning to TRBD2. CDR1 is MRHNA, CDR2 SNTAGT, per germline. V dropped 6 bases and J dropped 1; count of bases not matched to a gene: 7. The CDR3 contains 17 residues. The DNA for the CDR3 is TGTGCCAGCAGCGCCTCCGGGACTAGCGGGGGCACAGATACGCAGTATTTT. This codes for CASSASGTSGGTDTQYF.

The chain couples TRBV5-4 to TRBJ2-5; D is possibly TRBD1 (6 bases). V was cut by 5 bases and J by 2 bases, with 13 bases left in between. This CDR3 spans 14 amino acids. Germline CDR1 and CDR2: SGHNT and YYREEE (reference sequence). The CDR3 sequence is CASRLDRRQETQYF. CDR3 DNA: TGTGCCAGCAGACTAGACAGGAGACAAGAGACCCAGTACTTC.

The gene calls are TRBV30 and TRBJ2-7; 11 bases match TRBD2. Germline CDR1 reads GTSNPN; CDR2 reads SVGIG (reference sequence). V shed 2 bases and J 2 bases; nucleotides not matched to a gene: 8. This CDR3 has 16 amino acids. The DNA for the CDR3 is TGTGCCTGGAGTCCACTAGCGGGGGCCTCAGCCTACGAGCAGTACTTC. Translated, it gives CAWSPLAGASAYEQYF.

Here the CDR3 reads CASRRGRSNEKLFF. CDR3 sequence (DNA): TGTGCCAGTAGGAGAGGCAGGTCGAATGAAAAACTGTTTTTT. This chain connects TRBV19 to TRBJ1-4; no clear D gene. Germline V CDR1 and CDR2: LNHDA, SQIVND (reference sequence). With 6 bases removed from V and 5 bases from J, the gap between germline ends came to 13 bases. The CDR3 consists of 14 residues.

The chain carries TRBV27 and TRBJ1-4; D is ambiguous. CDR1 is MNHEY, CDR2 SMNVEV, per germline (reference sequence). The CDR3 is 18 residues long. The ends were cut back, 2 bases at V and 0 bases at J, with 16 bases in the middle. The CDR3 reads CASSLRVDRPPTNEKLFF. CDR3 in DNA: TGTGCCAGCAGTTTACGGGTAGACCGCCCGCCAACTAATGAAAAACTGTTTTTT.

This rearrangement joins TRBV28 to TRBJ1-4, with D possibly being TRBD1 (6 bases). The germline CDR1 and CDR2 sequences are MDHEN and SYDVKM. Trimming took off 5 bases at V and 1 base at J, with 11 bases between the two ends. The CDR3 has 15 amino acids. The CDR3 DNA follows: TGTGCCAGCAGTGGAGGGGGGGTAACTAATGAAAAACTGTTTTTT. Translating gives CASSGGGVTNEKLFF.

The chain links TRBV28 to TRBJ2-3; tentatively, D is TRBD1 or TRBD2 (5 bases each). CDR1 and CDR2 from the germline V gene are MDHEN and SYDVKM. The CDR3 sequence is 13 residues long. The germline V and J ends were trimmed by 7 bases and 4 bases, with 12 bases remaining between them. The chain's CDR3 is CASTKRGPDTQYF. The CDR3 DNA sequence: TGTGCCAGCACGAAGAGGGGCCCAGATACGCAGTATTTT.

The chain is built from TRBV5-5 and TRBJ1-4, with 9 bases lining up with TRBD1. The CDR3 consists of 15 residues. J gave up 7 bases and V 5 bases, and 9 bases lay outside the gene matches. Germline CDR1 and CDR2: SGHKS and YYEKEE (reference sequence). CDR3 coding DNA: TGTGCCAGCAGGTGGACCGGGACAGGGTTTGAAAAACTGTTTTTT. It specifies CASRWTGTGFEKLFF.

V and J are TRBV7-2 and TRBJ2-3, with D maybe TRBD1 (6 bases). CDR3 size: 17 residues. Germline CDR1 is SGHTA and CDR2 is FQGNSA. Trimming stripped 0 bases from V and 0 bases from J, with 13 bases between. The CDR3 nucleotides are TGTGCCAGCAGCTTAGCTCAGGGGAGAATTAGCACAGATACGCAGTATTTT. Encoded protein: CASSLAQGRISTDTQYF.